This TCR beta chain was retrieved from a study of blood T cell repertoires in COVID-19. Background on the study: COVID-19 samples, acute and convalescent, were from the United States, Italy and Spain.

In the study's own analysis: Counts of nucleated cells, estimated from reference gene primer amplification, were obtained. Using immunoSEQ multiplex PCR, the repertoire was profiled, and TCRdb retains in-frame clones only, with some absent. Clone size and V and J calls were adopted from that table, with D and trimming inferred from the DNA. In the table there are fewer than 400,000 clones, 92% of which are singletons. Among Cohort 3 donors, those recovered had two negative PCRs, clearance, or symptom resolution. This TCR derives from a woman aged 25 to 39 who had recovered from COVID-19. The specimen sequenced was PBMCs or T cells enriched from blood (not recorded which).

CDR3 amino acids: CASSLRPGTGFFGEQYF. DNA of the CDR3: TGTGCCAGCAGCTTAAGGCCGGGGACAGGGTTTTTCGGCGAGCAGTACTTC. J is TRBJ2-7 and V is TRBV11-3, with 9 bases aligning to TRBD1. V dropped 2 bases and J dropped 6; count of bases not matched to a gene: 14. The CDR3 has 17 amino acids. The V gene's germline CDR1 is SGHNT and CDR2 YENEEA.